Listed below are T cell receptor beta chains from one sample, sequenced in a study of T cell repertoires in cytomegalovirus infection. Their specific antigens are unknown. TCRdb re-called the reads through MiXCR, storing one row per CDR3 protein. The table lists approximately 770,000 distinct CDR3 sequences, 29% of them singletons. The starting material was cultured CD8+ T cells from PBMCs, obtained from culture after CMV antigen stimulation. All receptors come from a human donor in good health (CMV status not recorded). Some clones in this sample may be carry-over from other donors' samples. The CDR3 runs from the conserved cysteine through the conserved F or W. Fields, in order: D gene, clone size, V gene, J gene, CDR3 protein, CDR3 DNA. The D gene is left open where the match is weak. Clone size is stated in some rows and not others, as once, few, many or a class when expanded.

>TRBD1|-|TRBV6-6|TRBJ2-1
CASSSLGTGRDEQFF
TGTGCCAGCAGTTCTCTGGGGACAGGACGGGATGAGCAGTTCTTC
>TRBD2|-|TRBV24-1|TRBJ2-2
CATSDSSGGAWTGELFF
TGTGCCACCAGTGATTCCAGCGGGGGGGCGTGGACCGGGGAGCTGTTTTTT
>TRBD1|-|TRBV2|TRBJ2-1
CATPQGDGEQFF
TGTGCCACCCCGCAGGGGGACGGCGAGCAGTTCTTC
>TRBD2|few|TRBV7-3|TRBJ2-2
CASSTSGGPLTGELFF
TGTGCCAGCAGCACTAGCGGGGGGCCGCTCACCGGGGAGCTGTTTTTT
>TRBD1|-|TRBV7-9|TRBJ2-2
CASSLLDRGLGELFF
TGTGCCAGCAGCTTACTGGACAGGGGGCTCGGGGAGCTGTTTTTT
>-|few|TRBV12-3/TRBV12-4|TRBJ1-1
CASAFPPGETEAFF
TGTGCCAGCGCCTTCCCCCCGGGGGAGACTGAAGCTTTCTTT
>TRBD2|-|TRBV5-6|TRBJ2-3
CASSFGLAYGTDTQYF
TGTGCCAGCAGCTTTGGACTAGCGTACGGCACAGATACGCAGTATTTT
>-|few|TRBV6-6|TRBJ2-7
CASSYSNGGEQYF
TGTGCCAGCAGTTACTCGAACGGGGGCGAGCAGTACTTC
>TRBD1|-|TRBV6-6|TRBJ1-1
CASSYWTGLNTEAFF
TGTGCCAGCAGTTACTGGACAGGTCTGAACACTGAAGCTTTCTTT
>-|-|TRBV27|TRBJ1-6
CASSLSGLALHF
TGTGCCAGCAGTTTATCAGGCTTAGCACTCCACTTT
>-|-|TRBV24-1|TRBJ1-5
CATPRGGRASNQPQHF
TGTGCCACCCCCCGGGGGGGCAGAGCGAGCAATCAGCCCCAGCATTTT
>-|-|TRBV15|TRBJ1-5
CATSTGGSNQPQHF
TGTGCCACCAGCACCGGGGGTAGCAATCAGCCCCAGCATTTT
>-|-|TRBV2|TRBJ2-5
CASSRALVQETQYF
TGTGCCAGCAGTCGCGCACTCGTACAAGAGACCCAGTACTTC
>TRBD1|-|TRBV20-1|TRBJ1-2
CSAGTGGAGYGYTF
TGCAGTGCCGGGACAGGGGGCGCGGGCTATGGCTACACCTTC
>TRBD2|-|TRBV6-6|TRBJ2-1
CASRFERGGNNEQFF
TGTGCCAGCAGATTTGAGCGGGGGGGAAACAATGAGCAGTTCTTC
>-|many|TRBV6-5|TRBJ1-5
CASSIRQGGNQPQHF
TGTGCCAGTAGTATCAGGCAGGGAGGCAATCAGCCCCAGCATTTT